This entry features one TCR beta chain sequence. This clonotype was detected many times. The target of this receptor is not known. No base quality values were provided; no much bigger clone lies one nucleotide off. The data originate from a study of T cell repertoires in cytomegalovirus infection (dated by TCRdb to between 2019 and 2020). With respect to the entire study: The HLA type of each donor mattered for the analysis, because public TCR beta signatures pointed to carriage of CMV infection along with the matching HLA type.

The study at large found these results: Cumulative frequency of public TCR beta family members discriminated carriers of CMV infection plus the relevant HLA type in this cohort and an independent 352-donor cohort. In the ex vivo response, HLA-C-restricted CMV-specific TCR beta clonotypes were dominant, and in two of eight donors the single most frequent clonotype came from this HLA-C-restricted group.

The instrument given in TCRdb is Illumina HiSeq 1500. The public reads were reanalyzed by TCRdb: fastp trimming at Q25, MiXCR alignment, in-frame beta chains only. Each CDR3 protein gets just one entry, which takes the most common genes and DNA from the rows behind it. Recorded for this sample are about 530,000 distinct CDR3 sequences; about 25% of them occurred a single time. The leading ten clones occupy approximately 13% of the sample. Ends trimmed: V by 5 bases, J by 3 bases; bases unmatched to a gene: 12. The CDR3 sequence holds 16 residues, the cysteine and phenylalanine included. Just CDR3 DNA is preserved here, 48 bases in frame from base 1. Looking up the germline V gene yields CDR1 SGHTA and CDR2 FQGNSA.

Sequences were obtained from PBMCs. The chain was built from TRBV7-2 and TRBJ2-7, with 8 middle bases fitting TRBD1. This receptor was identified in a human donor in good health (CMV status not recorded). Some clones in this sample may be carry-over from other donors' samples. The CDR3 protein is CASSRQGQVIFYEQYF. The nucleotides read TGTGCCAGCAGCCGGCAGGGACAGGTGATTTTCTACGAGCAGTACTTC.